The sequence of this T cell receptor beta chain was determined in a study of T cell changes during pregnancy in multiple sclerosis (dated by TCRdb to between 2018 and 2021). At the level of the whole study: The study examined how the T cell repertoire changed over the course of pregnancy in women with multiple sclerosis.

Regarding this clone: Its antigen is unknown. One base away there is no much larger clone; base qualities are not given.

The receptor library was made with the immunoSEQ multiplex PCR assay. The clones in this table, taken by TCRdb from immuneACCESS, are in-frame only. Not every clone is retained; where verified, under half of the shortfall comes from an unresolved V gene, and the cause of the rest is unknown. The sample contains 40,000 or so clones, about 92% of them found a single time. The ten largest account for around 6% of the sample. From the cysteine through the phenylalanine, the CDR3 covers 15 amino acids. The only DNA kept is the CDR3, 45 bases in frame from the first base. Ends trimmed: V by 3 bases, J by 1 base; bases unmatched to a gene: 0. The germline V gene encodes CDR1 MRHNA and CDR2 SNTAGT.

The receptor's source is a female donor with multiple sclerosis, enrolled in a pregnancy study. The chain couples TRBV6-4 to TRBJ2-1; the junction holds 10 bases that match TRBD2. The specimen was CD8+ T cells from peripheral blood mononuclear cells, collected in the third trimester of pregnancy. Read as DNA, the sequence is TGTGCCAGCAGTGAAGCGGGAGGGTCCTACAATGAGCAGTTCTTC. Translated, this gives CASSEAGGSYNEQFF.